This is a list of T cell receptor beta chains from one sample in a study of blood T cell repertoires in COVID-19. The table came from immunoSEQ multiplex PCR; TCRdb's copy has only in-frame clones and leaves some out. The table shows about 74,000 clones, with roughly 88% occurring only once. The source material was peripheral blood. These receptors were collected from a woman older than 75 with active or convalescent COVID-19. Each CDR3 is given with its conserved first and last residue. A D gene is named only where the DNA matches it firmly. Clone sizes are given selectively: once, few, many, or a class where the clone is expanded.

v_call	j_call	clone_size	d_call	cdr3_nt	cdr3_aa
TRBV9	TRBJ2-7	NA	TRBD2	TGTGCCAGCAGCGTAGGACTAGCGGACTCCTACGAGCAGTACTTC	CASSVGLADSYEQYF
TRBV7-2	TRBJ2-1	NA	TRBD2	TGTGCCAGCAGTTCTAGCGGGAGGGGATCCTACAATGAGCAGTTCTTC	CASSSSGRGSYNEQFF
TRBV7-2	TRBJ2-3	NA	TRBD1	TGTGCCAGCAGCTCCCGGGACAGGGGCACAGATACGCAGTATTTT	CASSSRDRGTDTQYF
TRBV5-1	TRBJ1-4	NA	TRBD1	TGCGCCAGCAGAGCCTTGGGACAGAATAATGAAAAACTGTTTTTT	CASRALGQNNEKLFF
TRBV3-1/TRBV3-2	TRBJ1-3	NA	TRBD1	TGTGCCAGCAGTCTTAGACGGGACAGCCCCCCCGGCTGGATAGGAAACACCATATATTTT	CASSLRRDSPPGWIGNTIYF
TRBV6-5	TRBJ1-2	NA	NA	TGTGCCAGCAGCGTTCGGAGGGGTTTCCCTTTAGGCTACACCTTC	CASSVRRGFPLGYTF
TRBV5-1	TRBJ1-1	few	TRBD1	TGCGCCAGCAGCTTAGACAGGGGTACTGAAGCTTTCTTT	CASSLDRGTEAFF
TRBV29-1	TRBJ2-7	once	TRBD1	TGCAGCGTTGAAGTCGGCCAGGGGGTTTACGAGCAGTACTTC	CSVEVGQGVYEQYF
TRBV5-1	TRBJ2-7	NA	TRBD2	TGCGCCAGCAGCACTAGCGGGATGAGCTCCTACGAGCAGTACTTC	CASSTSGMSSYEQYF
TRBV5-5	TRBJ2-1	NA	NA	TGTGCCAGCAGCTTGGAGCCCTTCCGGGGGAACAATGAGCAGTTCTTC	CASSLEPFRGNNEQFF
TRBV9	TRBJ2-5	NA	NA	TGTGCCAGCAGCGACCGGGGAGACCAAGAGACCCAGTACTTC	CASSDRGDQETQYF
TRBV9	TRBJ1-1	NA	NA	TGTGCCAGCAGCCTACGAGAGGGCCTAGCTGAAGCTTTCTTT	CASSLREGLAEAFF
TRBV18	TRBJ1-5	NA	TRBD1	TGTGCCAGCTCACCGCCGGGGACAGGGGGAAGGGGACAGCCCCAGCATTTT	CASSPPGTGGRGQPQHF
TRBV12-3/TRBV12-4	TRBJ2-1	NA	NA	TGTGCCAGCAGTTTACAGTTCAATGAGCAGTTCTTC	CASSLQFNEQFF
TRBV4-3	TRBJ2-7	once	NA	TGCGCCAGCAGCCCTTCCGTCAGGCAGGCAACCTACGAGCAGTACTTC	CASSPSVRQATYEQYF
TRBV27	TRBJ1-1	NA	NA	TGTGCCAGCAGTTTAACCCAGGGGACTGAAGCTTTCTTT	CASSLTQGTEAFF
TRBV28	TRBJ1-6	NA	NA	TGTGCCAGCAGTTTAGTCGGAGGTAATTCACCCCTCCACTTT	CASSLVGGNSPLHF
TRBV4-3	TRBJ1-2	NA	NA	TGCGCCAGCAGCCAAGAGTGGACGGCAGGGGTCTATGGCTACACCTTC	CASSQEWTAGVYGYTF
TRBV19	TRBJ2-1	once	NA	TGTGCCAGTAGTCTCCTCACAGGTTCCTCCTACAATGAGCAGTTCTTC	CASSLLTGSSYNEQFF
TRBV27	TRBJ1-6	NA	NA	TGTGCCAGCAGTTTATCGACTGGCTCCTATAATTCACCCCTCCACTTT	CASSLSTGSYNSPLHF
TRBV12-3/TRBV12-4	TRBJ1-4	NA	TRBD1	TGTGCCAGCAGTTTTGGAGGGGGCGGAAAACTGTTTTTT	CASSFGGGGKLFF
TRBV10-2	TRBJ1-5	NA	TRBD1	TGCGCCAGCAGTGGTGACAGGGTTCAGCCCCAGCATTTT	CASSGDRVQPQHF
TRBV2	TRBJ1-5	NA	TRBD1	TGTGCCAGCAGTGATAACGGACAGGGGTACAATCAGCCCCAGCATTTT	CASSDNGQGYNQPQHF
TRBV11-3	TRBJ1-1	NA	TRBD1	TGTGCCAGCAGCCAGGACAGGGGGCGTACTGAAGCTTTCTTT	CASSQDRGRTEAFF
TRBV2	TRBJ2-3	NA	NA	TGTGCCAGCAGTGCTCTGACGGGTGTTACAGATACGCAGTATTTT	CASSALTGVTDTQYF
TRBV11-2	TRBJ1-1	once	NA	TGTGCCAGCAGCTCCCCGGGGGGCGTTTGGAACACTGAAGCTTTCTTT	CASSSPGGVWNTEAFF